A single sample gave rise to the 21 T cell receptor beta chains below, sequenced in a study of OX40 agonist ivuxolimab in advanced cancers. The table came from immunoSEQ multiplex PCR; TCRdb's copy has only in-frame clones and leaves some out. This sample has tens of thousands of clones, with roughly 85% found just once. The sample in question was CD4+ or CD8+ T cells sorted from blood, obtained in a trial of the OX40 agonist ivuxolimab. Every receptor here comes from an adult with an advanced solid tumor such as melanoma, head and neck, liver or kidney cancer.

This clone appeared a few times. The chain links TRBV15 to TRBJ2-5; D gene unclear. The CDR3 totals 15 residues. V was trimmed by 3 bases and J by 5 bases, leaving 16 bases between them. Germline CDR1 reads LNHNV; CDR2 reads YYDKDF (reference sequence). The CDR3 coding sequence is TGTGCCACCAGCAGTCCCTCGGCTCTCTTGGAGACCCAGTACTTC. It translates to CATSSPSALLETQYF.

The V gene is TRBV18, the J gene TRBJ2-1, with TRBD2 matching over 14 bases. J gave up 10 bases and V 3 bases, and 5 bases lay outside the gene matches. This CDR3 has 15 amino acids. The germline V gene has CDR1 KGHSH and CDR2 LQKENI. CDR3 DNA: TGTGCCAGCTCACCTCCGGGACTAGCGGGAGCCGAGCAGTTCTTC. Residues: CASSPPGLAGAEQFF.

The chain has TRBV29-1 and TRBJ2-3; 7 bases match TRBD1. This CDR3 is built from 13 residues. The V gene's germline CDR1 is SQVTM and CDR2 ANQGSEA. The trim removed 3 bases at V and 1 base at J, leaving 1 base unmatched. The CDR3 loop is CSVDGTGTDTQYF. DNA of the CDR3: TGCAGCGTTGACGGGACAGGCACAGATACGCAGTATTTT.

This sequence joins TRBV15 and TRBJ2-7, with 7 bases identical to TRBD1. After removal of 3 bases from V and 5 bases from J, the junction contained 10 bases not matched to a gene. CDR1 and CDR2 (germline): LNHNV, YYDKDF (reference sequence). There are 15 residues in the CDR3. CDR3 protein: CATSRGRQGNDEQYF. The DNA for the CDR3 is TGTGCCACCAGCAGGGGGCGACAGGGAAACGACGAGCAGTACTTC.

The V call is TRBV9, the J call TRBJ2-1; D is unclear. V was pared by 5 bases and J by 6 bases, with 15 bases between. Germline assignment: CDR1 SGDLS and CDR2 YYNGEE. This CDR3 contains 14 residues. CDR3 sequence (DNA): TGTGCCAGCAGTCCCCCGGGCGTCATCAATGAGCAGTTCTTC. Protein product: CASSPPGVINEQFF.

In this sample, this clone turned up many times. The chain combines TRBV9 with TRBJ1-1; D gene unclear. The CDR3 is 14 amino acids. Trimming removed 2 bases from V and 1 base from J, with 9 bases in between. Germline V gene lookup returns CDR1 SGDLS and CDR2 YYNGEE. CDR3 nucleotides: TGTGCCAGCAGCGTTACAGTGGGGAACACTGAAGCTTTCTTT. Its protein is CASSVTVGNTEAFF.

The chain uses TRBV18 and TRBJ2-2; TRBD2 agrees at 13 bases. The ends lost 3 bases at V and 4 bases at J; junction bases unmatched: 8. This CDR3 region has 18 residues. Looked up from germline, CDR1 is KGHSH and CDR2 is LQKENI. The CDR3 region is CASSPRLAGGLVTGELFF. In DNA, the CDR3 is TGTGCCAGCTCACCCCGACTAGCGGGAGGCCTCGTCACCGGGGAGCTGTTTTTT.

The chain couples TRBV6-5 to TRBJ2-7; 8 bases fit TRBD2. V trimming: 2 bases; J trimming: 4 bases; junction bases outside the gene matches: 4. The V gene's germline CDR1 is MNHEY and CDR2 SVGAGI. This CDR3 contains 14 residues. CDR3 nucleotides: TGTGCCAGCAGTTACACAGCGGGAGAGTACGAGCAGTACTTC. Encoded protein: CASSYTAGEYEQYF.

The sample holds one count of this clone. The rearrangement joins TRBV18 to TRBJ1-2, with D perhaps TRBD1 (5 bases). V lost 1 base, J lost 3 bases, and 9 bases lay in between. Germline values: CDR1 KGHSH, CDR2 LQKENI. This CDR3 region has 14 residues. CDR3 in DNA: TGTGCCAGCTCACCACAGGGGTCGGACTATGGCTACACCTTC. As protein: CASSPQGSDYGYTF.

The J gene is TRBJ2-5, the V gene TRBV19, with D perhaps TRBD1 (6 bases). There are 14 residues in the CDR3. In germline, CDR1 is LNHDA, CDR2 SQIVND (reference sequence). Trimming pared 2 bases from V and 3 bases from J, leaving 10 bases between. The DNA for the CDR3 is TGTGCCAGTAGTATAAGGACAGTAAAAGAGACCCAGTACTTC. It is translated as CASSIRTVKETQYF.

The chain has TRBV5-4 and TRBJ1-5, with TRBD1 matching over 8 bases. Looked up from germline, CDR1 is SGHNT and CDR2 is YYREEE (reference sequence). The trim removed 3 bases at V and 2 bases at J, leaving 4 bases unmatched. The CDR3 extends over 15 amino acids. The DNA for the CDR3 is TGTGCCAGCAGCTCGGAGACAGGGGGCAATCAGCCCCAGCATTTT. Protein sequence: CASSSETGGNQPQHF.

This chain uses TRBV19 with TRBJ1-3, with a possible D match to TRBD1 (5 bases). CDR3 length: 16 amino acids. Germline lookup yields CDR1 LNHDA and CDR2 SQIVND (reference sequence). Trimming removed 7 bases from V and 0 bases from J, with 16 bases in between. CDR3 residues: CASKRTGLNSGNTIYF. The DNA of the CDR3 is TGTGCCAGTAAGAGAACAGGCCTCAACTCTGGAAACACCATATATTTT. Supplemented by reference TRBV19 and TRBJ1-3, the full variable domain reads DGGITQSPKYLFRKEGQNVTLSCEQNLNHDAMYWYRQDPGQGLRLIYYSQIVNDFQKGDIAEGYSVSREKKESFPLTVTSAQKNPTAFYLCASKRTGLNSGNTIYFGEGSWLTVV.

CDR3: CASSVGGGSGRPNEQFF. CDR3 DNA sequence: TGTGCCAGCAGCGTTGGAGGGGGGAGCGGAAGACCCAATGAGCAGTTCTTC. The chain employs TRBV9 and TRBJ2-1, with D possibly being TRBD1 or TRBD2 (6 bases each). Germline assignment: CDR1 SGDLS and CDR2 YYNGEE. Trimming removed 2 bases from V and 6 bases from J, with 21 bases in between. This CDR3 spans 17 amino acids.

The chain joins TRBV18 to TRBJ2-3; D not resolved. The length of the CDR3 is 12 residues. Looked up from germline, CDR1 is KGHSH and CDR2 is LQKENI. V shed 3 bases and J shed 5 bases, with 6 bases lying between them. CDR3 protein: CASSPSGDTQYF. CDR3 in DNA: TGTGCCAGCTCACCTTCTGGAGATACGCAGTATTTT. Full variable domain (remainder filled in from reference TRBV18 and TRBJ2-3): NAGVMQNPRHLVRRRGQEARLRCSPMKGHSHVYWYRQLPEEGLKFMVYLQKENIIDESGMPKERFSAEFPKEGPSILRIQQVVRGDSAAYFCASSPSGDTQYFGPGTRLTVL.

This chain connects TRBV7-6 to TRBJ1-4; 9 bases fit TRBD1. This CDR3 comprises 16 residues. CDR1 is SGHVS and CDR2 is FNYEAQ in the germline V gene. V lost 1 base and J lost 8; bases outside the gene matches: 8. The CDR3 sequence is CASSLEQGATREKLFF. CDR3 DNA: TGTGCCAGCAGCTTAGAACAGGGGGCGACTAGGGAAAAACTGTTTTTT.

On this clone itself: One junction end disagrees with the germline gene, perhaps due to a read error. The chain carries TRBV7-8 and TRBJ1-5; 11 bases align to TRBD1. The CDR3 runs 17 residues. From germline, CDR1 is SGHVS and CDR2 FQNEAQ. DNA for the CDR3: TGTGCCAGCAGTTTAGGGACAGGGGGAGATAGCAATCAGCCCCAGCATTTT. It yields the protein CASSLGTGGDSNQPQHF.

The DNA of the CDR3 is TGTGCCAGCAGCTTGGCCACCGGCAGGGGATATGGCTACACCTTC. This translates into CASSLATGRGYGYTF. The chain combines TRBV5-8 with TRBJ1-2, with D perhaps TRBD1 (6 bases). The CDR3 runs 15 residues. CDR1 SGHTS and CDR2 YDEGEE come from the germline V gene. Trimming pared 0 bases from V and 5 bases from J, leaving 14 bases between.

The CDR3 loop is CASSLSSGGVGNTIYF. The CDR3, as DNA: TGCGCCAGCAGCTTGTCTTCAGGGGGCGTTGGAAACACCATATATTTT. V usage is TRBV5-1 and J usage is TRBJ1-3; 8 bases line up with TRBD1. V lost 1 base and J lost 3; bases outside the gene matches: 6. Germline CDR1 is SGHRS and CDR2 is YFSETQ. The CDR3 is made up of 16 amino acids.

The chain is built from TRBV7-8 and TRBJ1-5; tentatively, D is TRBD1 (6 bases). This CDR3 contains 15 residues. V lost 6 bases and J lost 2, with 14 bases in between. Germline CDR1 reads SGHVS; CDR2 reads FQNEAQ. The CDR3 region is CASSLVGGGNQPQHF. DNA of the CDR3: TGTGCCAGCAGTCTAGTGGGGGGCGGCAATCAGCCCCAGCATTTT.

The rearrangement uses TRBV7-2 and TRBJ2-3; the D gene is possibly TRBD2 (5 bases). Germline loops: CDR1 SGHTA, CDR2 FQGNSA. V dropped 3 bases and J dropped 0 bases, with 10 bases sitting between them. This CDR3 comprises 15 residues. DNA of the CDR3: TGTGCCAGCAGCTTGCCCGGGAAAAGCACAGATACGCAGTATTTT. This gives the protein CASSLPGKSTDTQYF.

The chain combines TRBV27 with TRBJ2-7; 7 bases match TRBD2. The J segment lost 2 bases and the V segment lost 6 bases, leaving 7 bases of the junction unmatched. Germline CDR1 reads MNHEY; CDR2 reads SMNVEV (reference sequence). The CDR3 is 14 residues long. The chain's CDR3 is CASRSAGRTYEQYF. CDR3 nucleotides: TGTGCCAGCAGATCTGCCGGGAGGACCTACGAGCAGTACTTC.